These 13 T cell receptor beta chains were all obtained from the same sample, sequenced in a study of response to subunit inactivated influenza vaccine. TCRdb re-derived calls from the RT-PCR reads in MiXCR, one entry per CDR3 protein. Of 860,000 or so distinct CDR3 sequences detected, about 20% appear once; the ten largest clones hold 10% to 13%. The sample was PBMCs from blood, taken roughly 5 days after vaccination. The receptors stem from a man aged 50 to 59 who received an inactivated influenza vaccine.

Only a few counts were recorded for this clonotype. The rearrangement links TRBV11-3 to TRBJ2-7, with D unresolved. This CDR3 contains 16 residues. Germline CDR1 SGHNT, CDR2 YENEEA. V dropped 0 bases and J dropped 0 bases, with 12 bases sitting between them. This CDR3 reads CASSLDQPRNSYEQYF. The CDR3 DNA reads as TGTGCCAGCAGCTTAGACCAGCCCAGGAACTCCTACGAGCAGTACTTC. The full variable domain, its missing parts supplied by reference TRBV11-3 and TRBJ2-7, is EAGVVQSPRYKIIEKKQPVAFWCNPISGHNTLYWYLQNLGQGPELLIRYENEEAVDDSQLPKDRFSAERLKGVDSTLKIQPAELGDSAVYLCASSLDQPRNSYEQYFGPGTRLTVT.

This clonotype was found a few times. DNA of the CDR3: TGTGCCAGCAGCAAAGGACAGGAGCTTTATGGCTACACCTTC. This codes for CASSKGQELYGYTF. The V gene is TRBV5-6, the J gene TRBJ1-2; 7 bases match TRBD1. With V trimmed by 4 bases and J by 5 bases, 8 bases remained unmatched. From germline, CDR1 is SGHDT and CDR2 YYEEEE. The CDR3 is 14 residues long.

The J gene is TRBJ2-7, the V gene TRBV29-1; D is undetermined. Germline-derived CDR1 and CDR2 are SQVTM and ANQGSEA. The CDR3 contains 12 residues. V was trimmed by 5 bases and J by 5 bases, leaving 13 bases between them. The CDR3 region has the DNA TGCAGCGTTTTCATGGGAACCCACGAGCAGTACTTC. Translating gives CSVFMGTHEQYF.

The chain combines TRBV20-1 with TRBJ2-3, with 7 bases aligning to TRBD1. Germline loops: CDR1 DFQATT, CDR2 SNEGSKA (reference sequence). This CDR3 has 17 residues. V gave up 6 bases and J gave up 1 base; unmatched junction bases: 16. The CDR3 coding sequence is TGCAGTGCCCAAGGACAGGAGCTACTCCGCCGCACAGATACGCAGTATTTT. Protein: CSAQGQELLRRTDTQYF.

V is TRBV29-1 and J is TRBJ2-5; 7 nucleotides agree with TRBD1. From germline, CDR1 is SQVTM and CDR2 ANQGSEA. The CDR3 extends over 12 amino acids. The CDR3 DNA follows: TGCACCGGACAGGAAGGCGTTGGGACCCAGTACTTC. Amino acids: CTGQEGVGTQYF. The entire variable domain, with the rest obtained from reference TRBV29-1 and TRBJ2-5, is as follows: SAVISQKPSRDICQRGTSLTIQCQVDSQVTMMFWYRQQPGQSLTLIATANQGSEATYESGFVIDKFPISRPNLTFSTLTVSNMSPEDSSIYLCTGQEGVGTQYFGPGTRLLVL.

This clonotype was detected only a few times. The V call is TRBV5-1, the J call TRBJ2-3, with TRBD2 identical over 8 bases. There are 16 residues in the CDR3. Trimming removed 4 bases from V and 3 bases from J; junction bases left unmatched: 10. Per germline, CDR1 SGHRS and CDR2 YFSETQ. Here the CDR3 DNA reads TGCGCCAGCAGCCCCCTTTGGCGGGAGGTAACAGATACGCAGTATTTT. Amino acids: CASSPLWREVTDTQYF. The full variable domain, its missing parts supplied by reference TRBV5-1 and TRBJ2-3, is KAGVTQTPRYLIKTRGQQVTLSCSPISGHRSVSWYQQTPGQGLQFLFEYFSETQRNKGNFPGRFSGRQFSNSRSEMNVSTLELGDSALYLCASSPLWREVTDTQYFGPGTRLTVL.

The rearrangement joins TRBV7-6 to TRBJ2-5; D unclear. Germline loops: CDR1 SGHVS, CDR2 FNYEAQ. V was pared by 0 bases and J by 4 bases, with 6 bases between. The CDR3 loop spans 13 amino acids. CDR3 nucleotide sequence: TGTGCCAGCAGCTTAGCGCTCCCAGAGACCCAGTACTTC. This sequence encodes CASSLALPETQYF.

This rearrangement joins TRBV20-1 to TRBJ2-1, with 7 bases aligning to TRBD2. In germline, CDR1 is DFQATT, CDR2 SNEGSKA (reference sequence). The V segment lost 1 base and the J segment 0 bases; nucleotides outside the gene matches: 6. The CDR3 contains 16 residues. The DNA for the CDR3 is TGCAGTGCTAGAGCTTTGCGGGAGAGCTCCTACAATGAGCAGTTCTTC. This sequence encodes CSARALRESSYNEQFF.

This clonotype was found many times. This chain uses TRBV4-3 with TRBJ2-1; unclear D gene. The germline V gene has CDR1 LGHNA and CDR2 YSLEER. Trimming stripped 1 base from V and 7 bases from J, with 14 bases between. The CDR3 contains 15 residues. The CDR3 sequence is CASSQVIDTTNEQFF. The CDR3 DNA reads as TGCGCCAGCAGCCAAGTTATCGATACCACAAATGAGCAGTTCTTC.

In this sample, this clonotype turned up a few times. This chain uses TRBV6-2 or TRBV6-3 with TRBJ2-7; a weak D match, TRBD1 (6 bases). The CDR3 is 14 residues long. The germline V gene encodes CDR1 MNHEY and CDR2 SVGEGT. The V gene lost 1 base and the J gene lost 2 bases, with 9 bases spanning the gap. CDR3 residues: CASSYWGQPYEQYF. CDR3 bases: TGTGCCAGCAGTTACTGGGGGCAGCCCTACGAGCAGTACTTC.

This clonotype was picked up a small number of times. The V gene is TRBV5-1, the J gene TRBJ2-3; D is uncertain. The CDR3 extends over 15 amino acids. V was cut by 1 base and J by 0 bases, with 9 bases left in between. Germline CDR1 is SGHRS and CDR2 is YFSETQ. The CDR3 protein is CASSLNGPSTDTQYF. The CDR3 nucleotides read TGCGCCAGCAGCTTGAACGGACCTAGCACAGATACGCAGTATTTT.

V and J are TRBV12-3 or TRBV12-4 and TRBJ2-5; tentative D call: TRBD2 (5 bases). V was pared by 7 bases and J by 7 bases, with 13 bases between. The CDR3 is 12 amino acids. The chain's CDR3 is CASIEGGGTQYF. Written as DNA, the CDR3 is TGTGCCAGCATCGAGGGCGGTGGGACCCAGTACTTC.

The genes are TRBV5-5 and TRBJ1-2, with a possible D match to TRBD1 (6 bases). The CDR3 extends over 15 amino acids. Trimming pared 0 bases from V and 8 bases from J, leaving 17 bases between. Germline assignment: CDR1 SGHKS and CDR2 YYEKEE (reference sequence). CDR3 DNA: TGTGCCAGCAGCTTGGCCGATCGCAGGGGAGAAGGCTACACCTTC. Translation gives CASSLADRRGEGYTF.